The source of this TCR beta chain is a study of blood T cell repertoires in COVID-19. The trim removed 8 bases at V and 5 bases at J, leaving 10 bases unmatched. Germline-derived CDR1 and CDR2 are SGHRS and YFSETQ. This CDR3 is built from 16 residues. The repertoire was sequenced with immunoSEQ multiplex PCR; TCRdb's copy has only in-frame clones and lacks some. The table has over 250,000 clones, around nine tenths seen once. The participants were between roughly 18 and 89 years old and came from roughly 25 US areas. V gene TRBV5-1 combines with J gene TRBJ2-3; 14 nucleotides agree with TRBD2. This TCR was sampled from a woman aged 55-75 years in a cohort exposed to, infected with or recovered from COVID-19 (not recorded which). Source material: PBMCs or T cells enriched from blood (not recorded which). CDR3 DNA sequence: TGCGCCAGTCAGGGACTAGCGGGGGATGGGCAAGATACGCAGTATTTT. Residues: CASQGLAGDGQDTQYF. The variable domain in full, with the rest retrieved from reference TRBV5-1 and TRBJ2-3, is KAGVTQTPRYLIKTRGQQVTLSCSPISGHRSVSWYQQTPGQGLQFLFEYFSETQRNKGNFPGRFSGRQFSNSRSEMNVSTLELGDSALYLCASQGLAGDGQDTQYFGPGTRLTVL.